A selection of T cell receptor beta chains follows, all from one sample in a study of cytomegalovirus exposure and HLA in healthy donors. Clones were read by immunoSEQ multiplex PCR, and TCRdb kept only the in-frame ones, dropping some. Among fewer than 100,000 clones listed, under 75% were seen once. The sequenced sample was PBMCs. The receptors were sampled from a female donor in good health and CMV-seronegative. Each CDR3 is given with its conserved first and last residue. Each record gives: clone size, J gene, V gene, D gene, CDR3 protein, CDR3 DNA. D genes are given only for firm matches. A row's size may be missing; if present it is once, few, many or a size class.

size: few; J: TRBJ1-2; V: TRBV7-9; D: NA; CDR3: CSLREPNYGYTF; DNA: TGTTCCTTGCGTGAGCCCAACTATGGCTACACCTTC
size: NA; J: TRBJ1-5; V: TRBV7-8; D: NA; CDR3: CASSGLGGGIQPQHF; DNA: TGTGCCAGCAGCGGCCTGGGGGGTGGAATTCAGCCCCAGCATTTT
size: NA; J: TRBJ1-2; V: TRBV5-1; D: TRBD1; CDR3: CASSQQGARDVYGYTF; DNA: TGCGCCAGCAGCCAACAGGGGGCGCGAGATGTCTATGGCTACACCTTC
size: few; J: TRBJ1-2; V: TRBV9; D: NA; CDR3: CASSVALYNYGYTF; DNA: TGTGCCAGCAGCGTAGCCTTGTATAACTATGGCTACACCTTC
size: NA; J: TRBJ1-5; V: TRBV4-3; D: TRBD1; CDR3: CASSRGTGDSNQPQHF; DNA: TGCGCCAGCAGCCGGGGGACAGGTGATAGCAATCAGCCCCAGCATTTT
size: NA; J: TRBJ2-5; V: TRBV6-1; D: TRBD2; CDR3: CAIFVPGGQETQYF; DNA: TGTGCCATCTTCGTACCGGGAGGGCAAGAGACCCAGTACTTC
size: NA; J: TRBJ1-5; V: TRBV6-5; D: NA; CDR3: CASTYLGGNQPQHF; DNA: TGTGCCAGTACTTATCTGGGAGGCAATCAGCCCCAGCATTTT
size: NA; J: TRBJ2-7; V: TRBV7-9; D: NA; CDR3: CASRPSRGSPYEQYF; DNA: TGTGCCAGCAGGCCCTCCAGGGGTTCCCCCTACGAGCAGTACTTC
size: NA; J: TRBJ1-1; V: TRBV4-3; D: TRBD1; CDR3: CASSSIYTGEANTEAFF; DNA: TGCGCCAGCAGCTCTATATACACAGGGGAAGCCAACACTGAAGCTTTCTTT
size: NA; J: TRBJ2-7; V: TRBV5-6; D: NA; CDR3: CASSSGVLYEQYF; DNA: TGTGCCAGCAGCTCAGGGGTTCTCTACGAGCAGTACTTC
size: NA; J: TRBJ2-1; V: TRBV5-1; D: TRBD2; CDR3: CASSPGTSGGFSYNEQFF; DNA: TGCGCCAGCAGCCCTGGGACTAGCGGGGGGTTCTCCTACAATGAGCAGTTCTTC
size: NA; J: TRBJ2-7; V: TRBV9; D: TRBD1; CDR3: CASSVELTGGIDEQYF; DNA: TGTGCCAGCAGCGTTGAGTTGACAGGGGGCATCGACGAGCAGTACTTC
size: NA; J: TRBJ1-3; V: TRBV7-2; D: NA; CDR3: CASSQQGVGNTIYF; DNA: TGTGCCAGCAGTCAACAGGGAGTTGGAAACACCATATATTTT
size: NA; J: TRBJ1-2; V: TRBV13; D: NA; CDR3: CASSLGTNREYGYTF; DNA: TGTGCCAGCAGCTTAGGCACAAACAGGGAATATGGCTACACCTTC
size: NA; J: TRBJ2-6; V: TRBV27; D: TRBD1; CDR3: CASRRDRAASGANVLTF; DNA: TGTGCCAGCAGGCGGGACAGGGCCGCCTCTGGGGCCAACGTCCTGACTTTC
size: NA; J: TRBJ2-7; V: TRBV2; D: TRBD2; CDR3: CASSEALLLVREGEQYF; DNA: TGTGCCAGCAGTGAAGCGCTTCTGTTGGTCAGGGAGGGGGAGCAGTACTTC
size: NA; J: TRBJ1-1; V: TRBV6-5; D: NA; CDR3: CASGGNTEAFF; DNA: TGTGCCAGCGGCGGTAACACTGAAGCTTTCTTT
size: NA; J: TRBJ2-4; V: TRBV19; D: NA; CDR3: CASSIESTGWDIQYF; DNA: TGTGCCAGTAGTATTGAGTCAACAGGGTGGGACATTCAGTACTTC
size: NA; J: TRBJ2-2; V: TRBV7-6; D: NA; CDR3: CASSLQGGVTGELFF; DNA: TGTGCCAGCAGCTTACAGGGCGGGGTCACCGGGGAGCTGTTTTTT
size: NA; J: TRBJ1-6; V: TRBV5-6; D: TRBD1; CDR3: CASSLGTGGIYSPLHF; DNA: TGTGCCAGCAGCTTGGGCACAGGGGGCATTTACTCACCCCTCCACTTT
size: NA; J: TRBJ2-3; V: TRBV15; D: NA; CDR3: CATSRELADTDTQYF; DNA: TGTGCCACCAGCAGAGAGCTAGCTGACACAGATACGCAGTATTTT
size: NA; J: TRBJ2-7; V: TRBV6-4; D: TRBD2; CDR3: CASAKFSGNSEEQYF; DNA: TGTGCCAGCGCGAAATTTAGCGGGAACTCGGAAGAGCAGTACTTC
size: few; J: TRBJ1-1; V: TRBV19; D: TRBD1; CDR3: CASSRTGILNTEAFF; DNA: TGTGCCAGTAGTAGGACAGGGATTCTGAACACTGAAGCTTTCTTT
size: NA; J: TRBJ1-1; V: TRBV7-2; D: TRBD1; CDR3: CASSSGQGRSMNTEAFF; DNA: TGTGCCAGCAGCTCCGGACAGGGGAGAAGTATGAACACTGAAGCTTTCTTT
size: NA; J: TRBJ2-3; V: TRBV5-1; D: NA; CDR3: CASSLGQVTDTQYF; DNA: TGCGCCAGCAGCTTGGGACAGGTCACAGATACGCAGTATTTT
size: NA; J: TRBJ1-1; V: TRBV5-4; D: TRBD1; CDR3: CASSFTGGLVNTEAFF; DNA: TGTGCCAGCAGCTTTACAGGGGGCCTCGTGAACACTGAAGCTTTCTTT
size: once; J: TRBJ2-7; V: TRBV30; D: NA; CDR3: CAWSLRGGRDYEQYF; DNA: TGTGCCTGGAGCCTAAGGGGAGGAAGGGACTACGAGCAGTACTTC
size: few; J: TRBJ1-1; V: TRBV18; D: NA; CDR3: CASSPQRGKNTEAFF; DNA: TGTGCCAGCTCACCACAGAGGGGGAAAAACACTGAAGCTTTCTTT
size: NA; J: TRBJ2-1; V: TRBV4-3; D: TRBD2; CDR3: CASSQDPSGGRYNEQFF; DNA: TGCGCCAGCAGCCAAGATCCGAGCGGGGGGAGATACAATGAGCAGTTCTTC
size: NA; J: TRBJ1-3; V: TRBV2; D: NA; CDR3: CASRGGPATGNTIYF; DNA: TGTGCCAGCAGGGGGGGGCCAGCTACTGGAAACACCATATATTTT
size: NA; J: TRBJ2-2; V: TRBV7-2; D: TRBD2; CDR3: CASSLQVAGTGELFF; DNA: TGTGCCAGCAGCTTACAAGTAGCGGGCACCGGGGAGCTGTTTTTT
size: few; J: TRBJ1-5; V: TRBV23-1; D: NA; CDR3: CASSQFPDRSNQPQHF; DNA: TGCGCCAGCAGTCAATTCCCCGACAGGAGCAATCAGCCCCAGCATTTT